The next 23 T cell receptor beta chains were all read from a single sample in a study of CD8+CD57+ T cells in acquired aplastic anemia. In patients chosen for sequencing, flow cytometry had shown CD8+CD57+ cell expansion. The study profiled TCR beta VDJ and CDR3 using genomic DNA as template. Each CDR3 protein is one row after TCRdb ran MiXCR on the reads. The table includes roughly 160,000 distinct CDR3 sequences, 71% detected once. The sample taken for sequencing was sorted CD4+, CD8+, or CD8+CD57+ T cells (not recorded which) from PBMCs. These receptors originate from a human donor with aplastic anemia.

The gene calls are TRBV7-2 and TRBJ2-7; the match to TRBD1 covers 8 bases. With 5 bases clipped from V and 4 bases from J, the junction kept 4 bases outside the gene matches. Germline V gene data show CDR1 as SGHTA and CDR2 as FQGNSA. The CDR3 covers 13 residues. The DNA for the CDR3 is TGTGCCAGCAGCCAACAGGGGGTGTACGAGCAGTACTTC. It translates to CASSQQGVYEQYF.

This clonotype was counted many times. The DNA for the CDR3 is TGTGCCAGCAGCGGACAGGGGGAGTCAGATACGCAGTATTTT. Protein: CASSGQGESDTQYF. The V call is TRBV6-2 or TRBV6-3, the J call TRBJ2-3; TRBD1 aligns across 10 bases. With 6 bases clipped from V and 4 bases from J, the junction kept 4 bases outside the gene matches. Germline values: CDR1 MNHEY, CDR2 SVGEGT. The CDR3 length is 14 residues.

This chain uses TRBV25-1 with TRBJ1-2, with 9 bases fitting TRBD1. This CDR3 has 16 residues. Germline lookup yields CDR1 MGHDK and CDR2 SYGVNS. The V gene end was trimmed by 10 bases and the J gene end by 4 bases; junction bases not matched to a gene: 16. CDR3 in DNA: TGTGCCACCGAACCCCAACCGGGACAGGGAGGCTATGGCTACACCTTC. Amino acids: CATEPQPGQGGYGYTF.

The J gene is TRBJ2-5, the V gene TRBV6-4; D might be TRBD1 (5 bases). Germline values: CDR1 MRHNA, CDR2 SNTAGT. Trimming took off 6 bases at V and 3 bases at J, with 11 bases between the two ends. The CDR3 has 13 residues. The CDR3 DNA reads as TGTGCCAGCAGCCCGACAGAAGAAGAGACCCAGTACTTC. Translating gives CASSPTEEETQYF.

The genes are TRBV20-1 and TRBJ1-2, with D unresolved. The CDR3 runs 15 residues. Germline V gene lookup returns CDR1 DFQATT and CDR2 SNEGSKA (reference sequence). V lost 0 bases, J lost 3 bases, and 14 bases lay in between. CDR3 loop: CSARDGSGSDYGYTF. CDR3 nucleotides: TGCAGTGCTAGAGATGGGTCGGGGTCAGACTATGGCTACACCTTC.

This clonotype occurred a few times. V is TRBV19 and J is TRBJ2-3, with D possibly being TRBD1 or TRBD2 (5 bases each). CDR1 is LNHDA and CDR2 is SQIVND in the germline V gene (reference sequence). Deletions cut 3 bases from V and 3 bases from J, with 10 bases between. CDR3 length: 14 residues. The CDR3 is CASSMGGGTDTQYF. The CDR3 bases are TGTGCCAGTAGTATGGGTGGGGGAACAGATACGCAGTATTTT.

The chain joins TRBV7-6 to TRBJ2-6, with D unclear. The CDR3 has 15 amino acids. The germline V and J ends were trimmed by 1 base and 3 bases, with 7 bases remaining between them. Germline CDR1 reads SGHVS; CDR2 reads FNYEAQ. The CDR3 sequence: CASSLGSGGANVLTF. Written as DNA, the CDR3 is TGTGCCAGCAGCTTAGGTAGTGGTGGGGCCAACGTCCTGACTTTC.

V gene TRBV2 combines with J gene TRBJ2-5; TRBD2 aligns across 8 bases. The germline gives CDR1 SNHLY, CDR2 FYNNEI. The CDR3 is 16 amino acids. Trimming took 4 bases from V and 1 from J; bases not matched to a gene: 8. In DNA form, the CDR3 reads TGTGCCAGCAGTGCGGCAACTAGCGGAATCCAAGAGACCCAGTACTTC. Translating it yields CASSAATSGIQETQYF.

This chain connects TRBV7-9 to TRBJ1-6; D gene unclear. V shed 3 bases and J shed 9 bases, with 6 bases lying between them. From germline, CDR1 is SEHNR and CDR2 FQNEAQ (reference sequence). CDR3 size: 12 residues. In DNA form, the CDR3 reads TGTGCCAGCAGCTTCCGAGGTTCACCCCTCCACTTT. Translating gives CASSFRGSPLHF.

The chain links TRBV6-4 to TRBJ1-6; 9 bases are a match to TRBD1. The germline gives CDR1 MRHNA, CDR2 SNTAGT. Unmatched junction bases numbered 8, after V lost 4 bases and J lost 10 bases. The CDR3 loop spans 15 amino acids. CDR3 in amino acids: CASSAGGTGYSPLHF. CDR3 nucleotides: TGTGCCAGCAGTGCAGGGGGGACAGGGTACTCACCCCTCCACTTT.

As to this clonotype: One end of the junction does not line up with germline, which may come from a read error. The V gene is TRBV25-1, the J gene TRBJ2-2; D may be TRBD2 (5 bases). CDR3 length equals 15 residues. Germline V lookup: CDR1 MGHDK, CDR2 SYGVNS. The chain's CDR3 is CASSELKASTGELSF. Written as DNA, the CDR3 is TGTGCCAGCAGTGAACTAAAGGCCAGCACCGGGGAGCTGTCTTTT.

This clonotype was seen a handful of times. CDR3 coding DNA: TGTGCCAGCAGCGTAGGTCCGGAGTACTCCTACGAGCAGTACTTC. Its translation: CASSVGPEYSYEQYF. The chain is built from TRBV9 and TRBJ2-7; unclear D gene. The V gene lost 0 bases and the J gene lost 0 bases, with 10 bases spanning the gap. CDR3 size: 15 residues. The V gene's germline CDR1 is SGDLS and CDR2 YYNGEE.

The chain employs TRBV11-2 and TRBJ2-2, with 7 nucleotides matching TRBD1. The CDR3 runs 16 residues. The J segment lost 5 bases and the V segment lost 3 bases, leaving 9 bases of the junction unmatched. Per the germline V gene, CDR1 is SGHAT and CDR2 is FQNNGV. For the CDR3, the DNA is TGTGCCAGCAGCTTGGCCTACAGGGGAACGACCGGGGAGCTGTTTTTT. Protein product: CASSLAYRGTTGELFF.

This clonotype came up a few times. The chain uses TRBV2 and TRBJ1-1; a weak D match, TRBD1 (6 bases). V lost 2 bases and J lost 3, with 10 bases in between. Germline CDR1 and CDR2: SNHLY and FYNNEI. The CDR3 is made up of 14 amino acids. CDR3 sequence reads: CASSETGSYTEAFF. In DNA, the CDR3 is TGTGCCAGCAGTGAAACAGGGTCCTACACTGAAGCTTTCTTT. Drawing the rest from reference TRBV2 and TRBJ1-1, the complete variable domain is EPEVTQTPSHQVTQMGQEVILRCVPISNHLYFYWYRQILGQKVEFLVSFYNNEISEKSEIFDDQFSVERPDGSNFTLKIRSTKLEDSAMYFCASSETGSYTEAFFGQGTRLTVV.

The sample holds a few counts of this clonotype. This rearrangement joins TRBV5-8 to TRBJ2-1, with D tentatively TRBD2 (5 bases). V lost 0 bases, J lost 7 bases, and 8 bases lay in between. CDR1 is SGHTS, CDR2 YDEGEE, per germline. This CDR3 contains 13 residues. CDR3: CASSLERGNEQFF. CDR3 DNA: TGTGCCAGCAGCTTGGAACGGGGTAATGAGCAGTTCTTC. The full variable domain, rest sourced from reference TRBV5-8 and TRBJ2-1, is EAGVTQSPTHLIKTRGQQATLRCSPISGHTSVYWYQQALGLGLQFLLWYDEGEERNRGNFPPRFSGRQFPNYSSELNVNALELEDSALYLCASSLERGNEQFFGPGTRLTVL.

In this sample, this clonotype turned up a few times. The V and J genes are TRBV4-1 and TRBJ1-3; TRBD1 aligns across 7 bases. CDR1 MGHRA and CDR2 YSYEKL come from the germline V gene. J was trimmed by 2 bases and V by 3 bases; bases with no gene match: 4. This CDR3 contains 15 residues. This chain's CDR3 is CASSHDRAAGNTIYF. In DNA, the CDR3 is TGCGCCAGCAGCCACGACAGGGCAGCTGGAAACACCATATATTTT.

Of note for this clonotype: Given the absence of the conserved phenylalanine or tryptophan at the CDR3 end, a read error is likely. The V gene is TRBV20-1, the J gene TRBJ2-1, with 10 positions matching TRBD2. This CDR3 is built from 13 residues. The J segment lost 12 bases and the V segment lost 6 bases, leaving 11 bases of the junction unmatched. CDR1 is DFQATT and CDR2 is SNEGSKA in the germline V gene (reference sequence). As DNA, the CDR3 is TGCAGTGCCCAAACAGCGGGAGGGGCCGGGCAGTTCTGC. Its translation is CSAQTAGGAGQFC.

The CDR3 region has the DNA TGCAGTGCTAGAGTGGTTGCTGGAAACACCATATATTTT. It encodes CSARVVAGNTIYF. The rearrangement uses TRBV20-1 and TRBJ1-3; D gene unclear. The CDR3 is 13 residues long. The V end was cut by 1 base, the J end by 2 bases, with 6 bases between. Germline V gives CDR1 DFQATT, CDR2 SNEGSKA (reference sequence).

By share, this clonotype ranks as medium-sized. V gene TRBV9 combines with J gene TRBJ2-7; possibly TRBD2 for D (5 bases). The CDR3 length is 12 residues. Trimming removed 6 bases at V and 5 bases at J, with 12 bases between. Per germline, CDR1 SGDLS and CDR2 YYNGEE. This CDR3 reads CASTVRGNEQYV. The CDR3, as DNA: TGTGCCAGCACCGTCCGGGGAAACGAGCAGTACGTC.

The rearrangement uses TRBV2 and TRBJ2-2, with TRBD1 matching 7 bases. Looked up from germline, CDR1 is SNHLY and CDR2 is FYNNEI. Trimming at V came to 3 bases and at J to 8 bases, leaving 9 bases not matched to a gene. The CDR3 sequence is 15 residues long. The chain's CDR3 is CASSDRQGTTGELFF. Written as DNA, the CDR3 is TGTGCCAGCAGTGACAGACAGGGAACTACTGGGGAGCTGTTTTTT.

The sample holds many counts of this clonotype. The chain couples TRBV6-1 to TRBJ2-2, with TRBD2 matching 7 bases. The germline V gene has CDR1 MNHNS and CDR2 SASEGT. Trimming at V came to 3 bases and at J to 3 bases, leaving 4 bases not matched to a gene. The CDR3 sequence is 15 residues long. The DNA for the CDR3 is TGTGCCAGCAGTGAGCCAGGGAGGGACACCGGGGAGCTGTTTTTT. It yields the protein CASSEPGRDTGELFF.

This clonotype was seen more than once but under ten times. This rearrangement joins TRBV14 to TRBJ1-2, with D uncertain. The V gene's germline CDR1 is SGHDN and CDR2 FVKESK. The V gene lost 4 bases and the J gene lost 3 bases, with 9 bases spanning the gap. The CDR3 has 13 residues. DNA for the CDR3: TGTGCCAGCAGCCCTGACACGGACTATGGCTACACCTTC. Its protein product is CASSPDTDYGYTF.

As for this clonotype: The CDR3 does not close with the conserved phenylalanine or tryptophan, likely indicating a read error. V usage is TRBV10-2 and J usage is TRBJ1-5, with D unresolved. Trimming removed 7 bases from V and 6 bases from J, with 25 bases in between. There are 17 residues in the CDR3. CDR1 is WSHSY, CDR2 SAAADI, per germline. For the CDR3, the DNA is TGCGCCAGCATGGAGCCTTCCTTCGACACGCTCCGTCAGCCCCAGCATCTT. It encodes CASMEPSFDTLRQPQHL.